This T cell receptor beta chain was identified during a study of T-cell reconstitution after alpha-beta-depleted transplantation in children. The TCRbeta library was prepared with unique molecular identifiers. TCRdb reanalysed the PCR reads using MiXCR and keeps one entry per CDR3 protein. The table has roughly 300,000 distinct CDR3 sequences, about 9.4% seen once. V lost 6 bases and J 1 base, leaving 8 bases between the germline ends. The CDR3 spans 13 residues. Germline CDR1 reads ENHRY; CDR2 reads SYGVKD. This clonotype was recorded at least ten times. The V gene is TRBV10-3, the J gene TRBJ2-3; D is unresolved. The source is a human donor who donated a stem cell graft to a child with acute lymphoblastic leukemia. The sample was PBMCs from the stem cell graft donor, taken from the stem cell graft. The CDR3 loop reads CAISGGGTDTQYF. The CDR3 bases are TGTGCCATCAGCGGCGGCGGCACAGATACGCAGTATTTT.